A single sample is the source of the 28 T cell receptor beta chains below, sequenced in a study of T cells after yellow fever vaccination. TCRdb re-derived calls from the 5' RACE reads in MiXCR, one entry per CDR3 protein. The sample shows about 340,000 distinct CDR3 sequences, around an eighth of them seen only once. The sample here was CD4+ T cells sorted from PBMCs, taken 15 days after the yellow fever booster vaccination. The receptors here all came from a man aged 18 to 35 who received the YFV17D yellow fever vaccine.

This clonotype was seen a few times. The rearrangement joins TRBV7-2 to TRBJ1-1; D is undetermined. Per the germline V gene, CDR1 is SGHTA and CDR2 is FQGNSA. V lost 6 bases and J 4 bases, leaving 12 bases between the germline ends. There are 13 residues in the CDR3. CDR3 residues: CASSRARTTEAFF. The CDR3 region has the DNA TGTGCCAGCAGTCGGGCCCGGACCACTGAAGCTTTCTTT.

The rearrangement uses TRBV6-5 and TRBJ2-1; 8 nucleotides match TRBD2. The CDR3 totals 14 residues. The trim removed 5 bases at V and 7 bases at J, leaving 7 bases unmatched. The germline V gene has CDR1 MNHEY and CDR2 SVGAGI. CDR3 bases: TGTGCCAGCAGTGATGTCGGGGGGGTAAATGAGCAGTTCTTC. Translated: CASSDVGGVNEQFF.

This clonotype was detected ten times or more. The rearrangement uses TRBV10-2 and TRBJ2-7; D remains ambiguous. Looked up from germline, CDR1 is WSHSY and CDR2 is SAAADI. V gave up 6 bases and J gave up 0 bases, with 6 bases separating them. The CDR3 sequence is 12 residues long. The CDR3 bases are TGCGCCAGCAGAGACAACTCCTACGAGCAGTACTTC. This translates into CASRDNSYEQYF.

The CDR3 DNA reads as TGTGCCAGCTCACCACTAATTGGAGGGGCGGACGGGGCCAACGTCCTGACTTTC. This sequence encodes CASSPLIGGADGANVLTF. The genes are TRBV18 and TRBJ2-6; TRBD2 is a possible D gene (6 bases). Trimming removed 1 base at V and 4 bases at J, with 17 bases between. Looked up from germline, CDR1 is KGHSH and CDR2 is LQKENI. The CDR3 runs to 18 residues. Filled out from reference TRBV18 and TRBJ2-6, the complete variable domain reads NAGVMQNPRHLVRRRGQEARLRCSPMKGHSHVYWYRQLPEEGLKFMVYLQKENIIDESGMPKERFSAEFPKEGPSILRIQQVVRGDSAAYFCASSPLIGGADGANVLTFGAGSRLTVL.

This clonotype was seen only a few times. V is TRBV7-2 and J is TRBJ1-4, with 9 bases that match TRBD1. The V and J ends lost 5 bases and 7 bases, in that order; junction bases with no gene match: 11. Germline loops: CDR1 SGHTA, CDR2 FQGNSA. This CDR3 comprises 16 residues. CDR3 sequence: CASSPNRGTGSEKLFF. The CDR3 region has the DNA TGTGCCAGCAGCCCTAATCGCGGGACAGGGAGTGAAAAACTGTTTTTT. Full variable domain (outside the CDR3, taken from reference TRBV7-2 and TRBJ1-4): GAGVSQSPSNKVTEKGKDVELRCDPISGHTALYWYRQSLGQGLEFLIYFQGNSAPDKSGLPSDRFSAERTGGSVSTLTIQRTQQEDSAVYLCASSPNRGTGSEKLFFGSGTQLSVL.

This clonotype has more than one count but fewer than ten. The J gene is TRBJ2-7, the V gene TRBV2; D is uncertain. The CDR3 contains 12 residues. The V gene's germline CDR1 is SNHLY and CDR2 FYNNEI. V was shortened by 4 bases and J by 6 bases, with 10 bases between the two germline ends. The CDR3 DNA reads TGTGCCAGCAGTGTTAGGGTTCCCGAGCAGTACGTC. Translation: CASSVRVPEQYV.

V and J are TRBV15 and TRBJ2-1; possibly TRBD2 for D (7 bases). The CDR3 is made up of 17 amino acids. With 8 bases removed from V and 6 bases from J, the gap between germline ends came to 26 bases. CDR1 is LNHNV and CDR2 is YYDKDF in the germline V gene (reference sequence). CDR3 loop: CATARGASGYNVNEQFF. In DNA, the CDR3 is TGTGCCACCGCTAGGGGGGCTAGCGGCTACAATGTCAATGAGCAGTTCTTC.

This clonotype appeared a few times. The V gene is TRBV11-2, the J gene TRBJ2-5; TRBD2 is a possible D gene (6 bases). V dropped 1 base and J dropped 4 bases, with 16 bases sitting between them. This CDR3 comprises 16 residues. CDR1 SGHAT and CDR2 FQNNGV come from the germline V gene. The CDR3, as DNA: TGTGCCAGCAGCTTAGCGGGGGTCCTTGCAGGAGAGACCCAGTACTTC. It codes for CASSLAGVLAGETQYF.

The chain is built from TRBV4-2 and TRBJ2-1, with 12 positions matching TRBD2. Unmatched junction bases numbered 3, after V lost 1 base and J lost 5 bases. Germline V gives CDR1 LGHNA, CDR2 YNFKEQ. The length of the CDR3 is 16 residues. The CDR3 reads CASSQVASGGDNEQFF. In nucleotides, the CDR3 is TGTGCCAGCAGCCAAGTCGCTAGCGGGGGGGACAATGAGCAGTTCTTC.

Many counts were recorded for this clonotype. V gene TRBV5-1 combines with J gene TRBJ2-1; D is possibly TRBD1 or TRBD2 (5 bases each). Trimming stripped 4 bases from V and 8 bases from J, with 19 bases between. The CDR3 runs to 15 residues. Germline CDR1 SGHRS, CDR2 YFSETQ. DNA for the CDR3: TGCGCCAGCAGCGTTTCCGGGACCAGTGGCGATGAGCAGTTCTTC. Its translation: CASSVSGTSGDEQFF.

Ten or more counts support this clonotype. The chain carries TRBV7-9 and TRBJ1-2; no clear D gene. The CDR3 totals 10 residues. Germline V CDR1 and CDR2: SEHNR, FQNEAQ (reference sequence). V was pared by 7 bases and J by 6 bases, with 6 bases between. CDR3 nucleotide sequence: TGTGCCAGCATTGGGGATGGCTACACCTTC. This encodes CASIGDGYTF.

This clonotype was seen only a few times. The chain joins TRBV5-8 to TRBJ1-6; D might be TRBD1 (5 bases). Germline assignment: CDR1 SGHTS and CDR2 YDEGEE. Deletions cut 4 bases from V and 10 bases from J, with 30 bases between. The CDR3 is made up of 19 amino acids. The CDR3 nucleotides read TGTGCCAGCAGCCGACTCACGAGGGGTACGGTTCTAATGTACTCACCCCTCCACTTT. The encoded protein is CASSRLTRGTVLMYSPLHF.

Here the CDR3 reads CASTGTSSETQYF. The CDR3 DNA is TGTGCCAGCACTGGGACTAGCAGTGAGACCCAGTACTTC. V usage is TRBV6-6 and J usage is TRBJ2-5; 9 bases line up with TRBD2. The CDR3 has 13 amino acids. Germline V gene lookup returns CDR1 MNHNY and CDR2 SVGAGI (reference sequence). V trimming: 7 bases; J trimming: 5 bases; junction bases outside the gene matches: 5.

The chain couples TRBV6-5 to TRBJ2-5; D is perhaps TRBD1 (5 bases). Germline loops: CDR1 MNHEY, CDR2 SVGAGI. Trimming cost V 0 bases and J 1 base, with 9 bases left between them. The length of the CDR3 is 15 residues. CDR3 coding DNA: TGTGCCAGCAGTTACTCGCACAGGCCCCAAGAGACCCAGTACTTC. Translation: CASSYSHRPQETQYF.

Only a few counts were recorded for this clonotype. V usage is TRBV6-1 and J usage is TRBJ1-5; a possible D gene is TRBD1 (5 bases). CDR1 is MNHNS and CDR2 is SASEGT in the germline V gene. Trimming left V 4 bases short and J 3 bases short, with 10 bases between. CDR3 length equals 14 residues. The CDR3 DNA follows: TGTGCCAGCAGTGTGAGACAGTCCAATCAGCCCCAGCATTTT. Translated, it gives CASSVRQSNQPQHF.

The V and J genes are TRBV24-1 and TRBJ2-2; TRBD1 matches 11 bases. Germline assignment: CDR1 KGHDR and CDR2 SFDVKD. This CDR3 has 14 amino acids. Trimming at V came to 10 bases and at J to 4 bases, leaving 4 bases not matched to a gene. CDR3 DNA sequence: TGTGCCACTCGGGACAGGGGGTCCACCGGGGAGCTGTTTTTT. It codes for CATRDRGSTGELFF.

V and J are TRBV18 and TRBJ1-1; D ambiguous. Germline assignment: CDR1 KGHSH and CDR2 LQKENI. V was pared by 1 base and J by 5 bases, with 5 bases between. The CDR3 is made up of 12 amino acids. The CDR3 nucleotides read TGTGCCAGCTCACCACGCTCAACTGAAGCTTTCTTT. Translated: CASSPRSTEAFF.

J is TRBJ2-3 and V is TRBV5-1, with D unclear. The CDR3 sequence is 14 residues long. Germline values: CDR1 SGHRS, CDR2 YFSETQ. Deletions cut 6 bases from V and 2 bases from J, with 13 bases between. The DNA of the CDR3 is TGCGCCAGCACGTCAGCGCCTCCCACAGATACGCAGTATTTT. Encoded protein: CASTSAPPTDTQYF.

This clonotype was found many times. At one boundary the junction diverges from the germline segment, which might be a read error. V and J are TRBV5-5 and TRBJ2-3; TRBD1 matches 9 bases. The CDR3 loop spans 14 amino acids. Germline values: CDR1 SGHKS, CDR2 YYEKEE (reference sequence). CDR3 nucleotide sequence: TGCGCCAGCAGCTCGACAGGGGGAGCAGATACGCAGTATTTT. This codes for CASSSTGGADTQYF.

This chain connects TRBV7-9 to TRBJ2-6; tentatively, D is TRBD1 (5 bases). Trimming took off 5 bases at V and 2 bases at J, with 13 bases between the two ends. The CDR3 spans 16 residues. The V gene's germline CDR1 is SEHNR and CDR2 FQNEAQ (reference sequence). The CDR3, as DNA: TGTGCCAGCAGCCCTAGGGGCTTAGCTGGGGCCAACGTCCTGACTTTC. This codes for CASSPRGLAGANVLTF.

This clonotype appeared a few times. The J gene is TRBJ1-1, the V gene TRBV2; D uncertain. The CDR3 runs to 13 residues. Trimming shortened V by 11 bases and J by 1 base, and 14 bases separated the two germline ends. CDR1 and CDR2 from the germline V gene are SNHLY and FYNNEI. The CDR3 is CAQFGQPNTEAFF. CDR3 nucleotides: TGTGCCCAATTCGGGCAGCCGAACACTGAAGCTTTCTTT.

In DNA form, the CDR3 reads TGTGCCACCAGCAGAGATCGGGCAGGGGTCGAAAAACTGTTTTTT. Translation gives CATSRDRAGVEKLFF. The chain combines TRBV15 with TRBJ1-4, with D perhaps matching TRBD1 (6 bases). Germline loops: CDR1 LNHNV, CDR2 YYDKDF (reference sequence). CDR3 length: 15 residues. The V gene lost 0 bases and the J gene lost 8 bases, with 13 bases spanning the gap.

This clonotype occurred a few times. The rearrangement joins TRBV24-1 to TRBJ2-2; D gene ambiguous. The CDR3 is made up of 13 amino acids. Trimming shortened V by 9 bases and J by 1 base, and 8 bases separated the two germline ends. Germline values: CDR1 KGHDR, CDR2 SFDVKD. CDR3: CATPLGNTGELFF. The DNA for the CDR3 is TGTGCCACCCCTCTCGGGAACACCGGGGAGCTGTTTTTT.

The chain has TRBV4-2 and TRBJ2-5; D might be TRBD1 or TRBD2, each matching 5 bases. The CDR3 is made up of 15 amino acids. CDR1 is LGHNA, CDR2 YNFKEQ, per germline. Trimming removed 1 base from V and 3 bases from J, with 12 bases in between. The CDR3 sequence is CASSQGGAEEETQYF. DNA of the CDR3: TGTGCCAGCAGCCAAGGAGGGGCCGAGGAAGAGACCCAGTACTTC.

J is TRBJ1-3 and V is TRBV7-2, with 7 nucleotides matching TRBD1. J lost 4 bases, V lost 4 bases, and 4 bases had no gene match. The germline V gene has CDR1 SGHTA and CDR2 FQGNSA. The CDR3 runs to 14 residues. CDR3: CASSYGTAGNTIYF. DNA for the CDR3: TGTGCCAGCAGCTACGGGACAGCCGGAAACACCATATATTTT.

This rearrangement joins TRBV18 to TRBJ2-7; the D is unclear. Trimming pared 2 bases from V and 0 bases from J, leaving 8 bases between. Germline CDR1 reads KGHSH; CDR2 reads LQKENI. This CDR3 is built from 14 residues. CDR3 bases: TGTGCCAGCTCACCAAGAGGCTCCTCCTACGAGCAGTACTTC. Translation: CASSPRGSSYEQYF.

This clonotype has just a few counts. The chain uses TRBV5-1 and TRBJ2-3; 14 bases align to TRBD2. Trimming removed 5 bases from V and 11 bases from J; junction bases left unmatched: 7. Germline V CDR1 and CDR2: SGHRS, YFSETQ. The CDR3 covers 14 residues. The CDR3 DNA sequence: TGCGCCAGCAGGGCGACTAGCGGGGGGGCCAAGCAGTATTTT. As protein: CASRATSGGAKQYF. The whole variable domain, filled in from reference TRBV5-1 and TRBJ2-3, reads KAGVTQTPRYLIKTRGQQVTLSCSPISGHRSVSWYQQTPGQGLQFLFEYFSETQRNKGNFPGRFSGRQFSNSRSEMNVSTLELGDSALYLCASRATSGGAKQYFGPGTRLTVL.

This clonotype has only a few counts. The V gene is TRBV20-1, the J gene TRBJ2-5; 10 bases are shared with TRBD2. Trimming took 5 bases from V and 4 from J; bases not matched to a gene: 4. The CDR3 consists of 13 residues. Germline CDR1 DFQATT, CDR2 SNEGSKA (reference sequence). In nucleotides, the CDR3 is TGCAGTGCTCAGAGCGGGGGGGGAGAGACCCAGTACTTC. This translates into CSAQSGGGETQYF.